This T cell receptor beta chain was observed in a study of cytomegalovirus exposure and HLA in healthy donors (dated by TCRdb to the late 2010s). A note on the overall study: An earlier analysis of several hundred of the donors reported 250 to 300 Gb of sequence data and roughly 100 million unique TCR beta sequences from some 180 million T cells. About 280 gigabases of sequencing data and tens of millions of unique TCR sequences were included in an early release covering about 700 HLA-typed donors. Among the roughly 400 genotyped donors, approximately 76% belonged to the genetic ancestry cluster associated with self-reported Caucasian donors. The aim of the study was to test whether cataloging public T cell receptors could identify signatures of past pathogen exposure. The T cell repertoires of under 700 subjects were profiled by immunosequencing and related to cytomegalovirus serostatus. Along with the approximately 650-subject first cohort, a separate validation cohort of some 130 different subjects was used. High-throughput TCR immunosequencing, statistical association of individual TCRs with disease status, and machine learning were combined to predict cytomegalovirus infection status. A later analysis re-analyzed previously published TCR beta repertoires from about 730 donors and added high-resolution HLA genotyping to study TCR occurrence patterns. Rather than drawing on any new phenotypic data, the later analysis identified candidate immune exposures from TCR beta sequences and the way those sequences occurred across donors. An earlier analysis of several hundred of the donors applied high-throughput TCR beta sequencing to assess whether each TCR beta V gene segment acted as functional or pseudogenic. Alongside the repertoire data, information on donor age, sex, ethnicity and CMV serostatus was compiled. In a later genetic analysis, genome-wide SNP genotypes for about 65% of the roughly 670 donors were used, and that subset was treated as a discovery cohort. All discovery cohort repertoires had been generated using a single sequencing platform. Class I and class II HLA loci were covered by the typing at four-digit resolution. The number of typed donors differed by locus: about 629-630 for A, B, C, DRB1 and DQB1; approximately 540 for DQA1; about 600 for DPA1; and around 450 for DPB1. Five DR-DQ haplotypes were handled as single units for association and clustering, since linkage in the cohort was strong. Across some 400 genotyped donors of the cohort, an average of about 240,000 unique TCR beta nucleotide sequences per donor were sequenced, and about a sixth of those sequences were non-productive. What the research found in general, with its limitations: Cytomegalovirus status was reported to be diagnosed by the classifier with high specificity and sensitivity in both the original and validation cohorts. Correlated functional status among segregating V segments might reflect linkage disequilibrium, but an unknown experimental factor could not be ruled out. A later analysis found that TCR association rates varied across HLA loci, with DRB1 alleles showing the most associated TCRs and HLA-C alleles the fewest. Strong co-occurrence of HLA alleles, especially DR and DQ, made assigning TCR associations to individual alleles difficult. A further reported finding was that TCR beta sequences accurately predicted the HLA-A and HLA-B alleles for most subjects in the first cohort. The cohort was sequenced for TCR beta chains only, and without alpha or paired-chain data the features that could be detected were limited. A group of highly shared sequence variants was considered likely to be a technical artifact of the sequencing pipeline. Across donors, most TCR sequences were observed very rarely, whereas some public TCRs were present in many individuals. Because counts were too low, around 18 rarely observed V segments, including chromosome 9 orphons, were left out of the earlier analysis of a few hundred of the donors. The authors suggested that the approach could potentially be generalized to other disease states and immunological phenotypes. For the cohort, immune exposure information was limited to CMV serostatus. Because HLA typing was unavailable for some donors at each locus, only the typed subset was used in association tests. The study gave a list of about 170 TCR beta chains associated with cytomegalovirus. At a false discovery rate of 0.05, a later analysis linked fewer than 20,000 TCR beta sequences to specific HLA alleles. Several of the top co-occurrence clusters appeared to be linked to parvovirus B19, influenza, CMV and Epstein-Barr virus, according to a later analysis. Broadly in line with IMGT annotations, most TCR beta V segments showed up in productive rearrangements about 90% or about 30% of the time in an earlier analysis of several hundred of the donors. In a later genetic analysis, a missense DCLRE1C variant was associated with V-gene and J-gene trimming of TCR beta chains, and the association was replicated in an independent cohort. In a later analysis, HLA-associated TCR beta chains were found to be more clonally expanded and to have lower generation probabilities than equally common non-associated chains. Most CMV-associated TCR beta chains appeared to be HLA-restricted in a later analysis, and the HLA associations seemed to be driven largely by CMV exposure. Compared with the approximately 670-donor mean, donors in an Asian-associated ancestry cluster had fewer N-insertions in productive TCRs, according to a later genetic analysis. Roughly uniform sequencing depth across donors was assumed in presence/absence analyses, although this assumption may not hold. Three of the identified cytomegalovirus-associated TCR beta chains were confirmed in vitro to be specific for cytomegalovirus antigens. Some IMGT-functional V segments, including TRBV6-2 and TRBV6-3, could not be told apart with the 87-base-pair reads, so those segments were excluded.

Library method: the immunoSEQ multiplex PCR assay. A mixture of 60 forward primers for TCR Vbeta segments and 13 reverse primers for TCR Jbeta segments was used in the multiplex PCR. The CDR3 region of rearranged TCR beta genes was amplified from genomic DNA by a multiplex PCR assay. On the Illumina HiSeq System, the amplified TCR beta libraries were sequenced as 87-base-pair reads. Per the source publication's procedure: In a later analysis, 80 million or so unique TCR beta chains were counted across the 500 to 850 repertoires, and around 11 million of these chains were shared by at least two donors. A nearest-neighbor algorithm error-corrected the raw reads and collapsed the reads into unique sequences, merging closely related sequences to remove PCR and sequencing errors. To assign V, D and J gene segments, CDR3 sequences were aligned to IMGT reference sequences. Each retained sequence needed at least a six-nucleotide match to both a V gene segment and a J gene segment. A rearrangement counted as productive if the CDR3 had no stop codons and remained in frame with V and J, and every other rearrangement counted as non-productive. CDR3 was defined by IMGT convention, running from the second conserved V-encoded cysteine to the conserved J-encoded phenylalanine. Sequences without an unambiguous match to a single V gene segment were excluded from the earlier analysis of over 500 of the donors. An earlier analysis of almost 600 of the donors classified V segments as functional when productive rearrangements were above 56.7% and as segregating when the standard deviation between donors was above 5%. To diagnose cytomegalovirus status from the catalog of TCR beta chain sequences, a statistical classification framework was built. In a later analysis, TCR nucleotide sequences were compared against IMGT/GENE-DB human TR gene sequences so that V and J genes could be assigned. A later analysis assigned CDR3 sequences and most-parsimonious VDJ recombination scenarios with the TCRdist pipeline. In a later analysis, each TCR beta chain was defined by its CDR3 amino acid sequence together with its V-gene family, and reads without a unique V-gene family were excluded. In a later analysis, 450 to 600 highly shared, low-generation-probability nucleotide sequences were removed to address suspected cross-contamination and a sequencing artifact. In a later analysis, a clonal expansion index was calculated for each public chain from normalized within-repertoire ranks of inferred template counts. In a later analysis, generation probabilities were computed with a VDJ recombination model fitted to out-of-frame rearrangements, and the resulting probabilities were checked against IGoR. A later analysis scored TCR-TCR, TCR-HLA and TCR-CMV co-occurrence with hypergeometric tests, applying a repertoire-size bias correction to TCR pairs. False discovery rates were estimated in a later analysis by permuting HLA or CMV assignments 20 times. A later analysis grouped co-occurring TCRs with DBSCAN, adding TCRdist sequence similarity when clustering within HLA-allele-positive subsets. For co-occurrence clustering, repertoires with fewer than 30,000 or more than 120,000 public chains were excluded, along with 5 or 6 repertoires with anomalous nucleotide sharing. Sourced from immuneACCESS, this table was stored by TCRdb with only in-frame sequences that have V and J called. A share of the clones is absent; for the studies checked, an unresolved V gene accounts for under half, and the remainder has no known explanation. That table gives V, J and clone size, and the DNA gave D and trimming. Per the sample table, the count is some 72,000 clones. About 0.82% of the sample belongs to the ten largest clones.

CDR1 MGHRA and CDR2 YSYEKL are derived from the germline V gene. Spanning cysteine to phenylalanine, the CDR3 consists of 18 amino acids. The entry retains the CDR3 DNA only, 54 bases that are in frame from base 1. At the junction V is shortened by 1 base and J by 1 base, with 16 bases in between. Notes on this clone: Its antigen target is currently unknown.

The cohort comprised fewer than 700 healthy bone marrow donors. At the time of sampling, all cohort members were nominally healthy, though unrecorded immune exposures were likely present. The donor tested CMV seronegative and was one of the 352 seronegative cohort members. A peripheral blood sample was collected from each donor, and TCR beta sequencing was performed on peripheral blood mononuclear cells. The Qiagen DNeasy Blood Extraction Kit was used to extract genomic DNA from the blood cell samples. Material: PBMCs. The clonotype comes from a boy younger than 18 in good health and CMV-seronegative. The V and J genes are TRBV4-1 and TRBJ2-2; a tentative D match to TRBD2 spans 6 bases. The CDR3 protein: CASSQGDVAAGNTGELFF. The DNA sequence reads TGCGCCAGCAGCCAAGGGGACGTAGCGGCGGGGAACACCGGGGAGCTGTTTTTT.